This TCR beta chain originates from a study of CD8 T cells in ankylosing spondylitis. Quantitative molecular-barcoded 5'-RACE generated the TCR beta libraries. MiXCR was run by TCRdb on the 5' RACE reads, yielding one entry per CDR3 protein. Among some 9,400 distinct CDR3 sequences listed, 6% were seen once. CDR1 is SGDLS and CDR2 is YYNGEE in the germline V gene. V was pared by 1 base and J by 1 base, with 12 bases between. The CDR3 spans 16 residues. This clonotype is medium-sized by share. The sequencing sample was made of blood, either unsorted or a sorted T cell fraction (not recorded which). V gene TRBV9 combines with J gene TRBJ1-3; a weak D match, TRBD1 (5 bases). The receptor was derived from a female donor with ankylosing spondylitis or in good health (not recorded which). The chain's CDR3 is CASSVSPGTSGNTIYF. As DNA, the CDR3 is TGTGCCAGCAGCGTAAGCCCGGGGACGTCTGGAAACACCATATATTTT.